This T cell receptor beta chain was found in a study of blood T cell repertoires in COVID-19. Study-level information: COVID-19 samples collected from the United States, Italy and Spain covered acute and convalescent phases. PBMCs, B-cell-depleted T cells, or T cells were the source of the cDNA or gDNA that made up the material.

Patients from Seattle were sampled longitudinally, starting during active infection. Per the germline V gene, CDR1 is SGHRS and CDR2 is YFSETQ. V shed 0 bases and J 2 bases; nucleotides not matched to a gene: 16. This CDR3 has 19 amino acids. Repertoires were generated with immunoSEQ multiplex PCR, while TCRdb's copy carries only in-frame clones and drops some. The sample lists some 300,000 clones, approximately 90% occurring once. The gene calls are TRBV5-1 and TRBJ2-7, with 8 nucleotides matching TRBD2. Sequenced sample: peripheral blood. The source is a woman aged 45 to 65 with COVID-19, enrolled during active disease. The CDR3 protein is CASSLAPEGTGTRAYEQYF. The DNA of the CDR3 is TGCGCCAGCAGCTTGGCTCCTGAGGGCACGGGGACTAGGGCCTACGAGCAGTACTTC. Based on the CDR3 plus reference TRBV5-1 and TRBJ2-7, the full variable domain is KAGVTQTPRYLIKTRGQQVTLSCSPISGHRSVSWYQQTPGQGLQFLFEYFSETQRNKGNFPGRFSGRQFSNSRSEMNVSTLELGDSALYLCASSLAPEGTGTRAYEQYFGPGTRLTVT.